The sample holds many counts of the clone carrying this T cell receptor beta chain. The antigen remains unidentified. This sample is drawn from a study of CD8 T cells in ankylosing spondylitis. Study-level points and caveats: Certain motif variants had earlier appeared in reactive arthritis synovial fluid and blood. What appeared characteristic of ankylosing spondylitis blood was a TCR beta motif of eight highly homologous variants. Disease-linked clones bore a CD8+ phenotype and were relatively rare in peripheral blood.

The ends were cut back, 8 bases at V and 2 bases at J, with 15 bases in the middle. The germline V gene encodes CDR1 SEHNR and CDR2 FQNEAQ (reference sequence). The CDR3 sequence is 14 residues long. Quantitative 5'-RACE was performed with molecular barcodes, and it yielded the TCR beta libraries. TCRdb recomputed calls from the 5' RACE reads with MiXCR, one row per CDR3 protein. This sample has a few hundred thousand distinct CDR3 sequences, with 15% to 20% found just once. The sequencing sample was made of blood, either unsorted or a sorted T cell fraction (not recorded which). The genes are TRBV7-9 and TRBJ2-5, with D tentatively TRBD1 (6 bases). The sequence derives from a male donor with ankylosing spondylitis. CDR3 in DNA: TGTGCCAGCCTATCTAATACAGGGCAAGAGACCCAGTACTTC. Its translation: CASLSNTGQETQYF.